One and the same sample provided the 17 T cell receptor beta chains below, sequenced in a study of early T cells in non-severe SARS-CoV-2 infection. One entry per CDR3 protein, called by TCRdb with MiXCR from the 5' RACE reads. The data show around 68,000 distinct CDR3 sequences, 10% to 15% seen once. Sequenced here: whole blood, sampled at baseline. The receptors derive from an adult who was a healthcare worker with PCR-confirmed SARS-CoV-2 infection or an uninfected control (not recorded which).

J is TRBJ2-3 and V is TRBV2, with 9 bases fitting TRBD2. V was pared by 2 bases and J by 4 bases, with 4 bases of the junction left unmatched. Germline V CDR1 and CDR2: SNHLY, FYNNEI. The CDR3 extends over 15 amino acids. CDR3 sequence (DNA): TGTGCCAGCAGTGAAATAGCGGGGGCCGCAGATACGCAGTATTTT. This encodes CASSEIAGAADTQYF.

This clonotype was seen only a few times. This chain uses TRBV27 with TRBJ2-3; unclear D gene. The germline gives CDR1 MNHEY, CDR2 SMNVEV (reference sequence). The CDR3 covers 14 residues. V lost 3 bases and J lost 0, with 7 bases in between. CDR3 region: CASSLKSSTDTQYF. The CDR3 DNA reads as TGTGCCAGCAGTTTGAAGAGTAGCACAGATACGCAGTATTTT.

This clonotype was counted between two and nine times. The gene calls are TRBV20-1 and TRBJ2-7, with D possibly matching TRBD2 (6 bases). Per the germline V gene, CDR1 is DFQATT and CDR2 is SNEGSKA (reference sequence). V was clipped by 0 bases and J by 3 bases, with 18 bases between them. The CDR3 runs to 16 residues. The DNA of the CDR3 is TGCAGTGCTAGAGATTTCGGGAGCCGGAAGATCTACGAGCAGTACTTC. Translating it yields CSARDFGSRKIYEQYF.

This clonotype was observed many times. The V and J genes are TRBV7-6 and TRBJ1-2; D is uncertain. Trimming cost V 2 bases and J 7 bases, with 11 bases left between them. CDR3 length equals 13 residues. Looked up from germline, CDR1 is SGHVS and CDR2 is FNYEAQ. The CDR3 DNA is TGTGCCAGCAGCTTATTGGCCCAGCGTGGCTACACCTTC. It encodes CASSLLAQRGYTF.

In its sample, this clonotype was seen a few times. The chain links TRBV5-1 to TRBJ2-7; D is perhaps TRBD1 or TRBD2 (6 bases each). V lost 0 bases and J lost 3, with 10 bases in between. The CDR3 length is 14 residues. Germline V CDR1 and CDR2: SGHRS, YFSETQ. The CDR3 nucleotides are TGCGCCAGCAGCTTGGATGGAGGGGGCTACGAGCAGTACTTC. Its translation is CASSLDGGGYEQYF.

This clonotype has a handful of counts. The rearrangement joins TRBV6-5 to TRBJ2-5, with D maybe TRBD1 (6 bases). CDR3 length equals 15 residues. The V end was cut by 4 bases, the J end by 5 bases, with 17 bases between. From germline, CDR1 is MNHEY and CDR2 SVGAGI. CDR3 DNA sequence: TGTGCCAGCAGTTCCCGGGACACCCCGGTGGAGACCCAGTACTTC. Translated, it gives CASSSRDTPVETQYF.

The genes are TRBV20-1 and TRBJ1-1; the D is unclear. Trimming took off 0 bases at V and 1 base at J, with 6 bases between the two ends. The CDR3 contains 13 residues. Germline values: CDR1 DFQATT, CDR2 SNEGSKA (reference sequence). CDR3 protein: CSAREAGNTEAFF. In DNA, the CDR3 is TGCAGTGCTAGAGAGGCGGGGAACACTGAAGCTTTCTTT.

This clonotype has ten or more counts. Here the CDR3 reads CASSLSRENEKLFF. CDR3 sequence (DNA): TGTGCCAGCAGCTTATCAAGGGAGAATGAAAAACTGTTTTTT. The chain carries TRBV7-2 and TRBJ1-4; D unresolved. V was trimmed by 2 bases and J by 5 bases, leaving 9 bases between them. Germline CDR1 and CDR2: SGHTA and FQGNSA. The CDR3 sequence is 14 residues long.

V gene TRBV6-5 combines with J gene TRBJ1-1; 7 bases map to TRBD1. J gave up 3 bases and V 1 base, and 5 bases lay outside the gene matches. The CDR3 length is 15 residues. The germline CDR1 and CDR2 sequences are MNHEY and SVGAGI. The DNA for the CDR3 is TGTGCCAGCAGTTACTATATAGGGGGCTACACTGAAGCTTTCTTT. It translates to CASSYYIGGYTEAFF.

There are a few counts of this clonotype. The V and J genes are TRBV14 and TRBJ2-1; unclear D gene. This CDR3 has 14 residues. CDR1 and CDR2 from the germline V gene are SGHDN and FVKESK. V dropped 2 bases and J dropped 1 base, with 6 bases sitting between them. CDR3 protein: CASSQHLSYNEQFF. CDR3 in DNA: TGTGCCAGCAGCCAACATCTTTCCTACAATGAGCAGTTCTTC.

Relative to its sample, this clonotype is medium-sized (0.01 to 0.1%). The chain is built from TRBV6-2 or TRBV6-3 and TRBJ2-5; perhaps D is TRBD1 or TRBD2 (5 bases each). This CDR3 comprises 17 residues. Germline CDR1 reads MNHEY; CDR2 reads SVGEGT. V was trimmed by 2 bases and J by 1 base, leaving 17 bases between them. Here the CDR3 reads CASSYGGFDSFQETQYF. In DNA, the CDR3 is TGTGCCAGCAGTTACGGGGGTTTTGACAGTTTCCAAGAGACCCAGTACTTC.

J is TRBJ2-7 and V is TRBV11-2; TRBD1 or TRBD2 may be the D gene (5 bases each). The ends were cut back, 2 bases at V and 0 bases at J, with 8 bases in the middle. This CDR3 comprises 14 residues. Germline CDR1 is SGHAT and CDR2 is FQNNGV. CDR3 residues: CASSLWGTSYEQYF. The CDR3, as DNA: TGTGCCAGCAGCTTATGGGGGACCTCCTACGAGCAGTACTTC.

V and J are TRBV11-2 and TRBJ2-7; 9 nucleotides align to TRBD1. The CDR3 has 14 residues. The germline CDR1 and CDR2 sequences are SGHAT and FQNNGV. The J segment lost 7 bases and the V segment lost 5 bases, leaving 9 bases of the junction unmatched. The CDR3 sequence: CASSLGTGLGEQYF. As DNA, the CDR3 is TGTGCCAGCAGCCTCGGGACAGGGCTCGGAGAGCAGTACTTC.

This clonotype has just a few counts. CDR3 sequence reads: CASGRFNTGELFF. The CDR3 bases are TGTGCCTCGGGCCGTTTTAACACCGGGGAGCTGTTTTTT. This rearrangement joins TRBV2 to TRBJ2-2; D not resolved. Between the trimmed V and J ends, which lost 11 bases and 2 bases, there was a span of 12 bases. Looked up from germline, CDR1 is SNHLY and CDR2 is FYNNEI. This CDR3 contains 13 residues.

V and J are TRBV20-1 and TRBJ2-1; D remains unclear. The CDR3 spans 10 residues. Germline V lookup: CDR1 DFQATT, CDR2 SNEGSKA (reference sequence). Trimming shortened V by 4 bases and J by 2 bases, and 0 bases separated the two germline ends. DNA of the CDR3: TGCAGTGCTACCTACAATGAGCAGTTCTTC. It is translated as CSATYNEQFF.

The chain is built from TRBV28 and TRBJ2-7; TRBD1 or TRBD2 may be the D gene (5 bases each). V was pared by 8 bases and J by 2 bases, with 16 bases between. Per the germline V gene, CDR1 is MDHEN and CDR2 is SYDVKM. The CDR3 has 14 amino acids. The CDR3 is CASATGTETYEQYF. CDR3 bases: TGTGCCAGCGCCACCGGGACGGAGACCTACGAGCAGTACTTC.

This chain joins TRBV2 and TRBJ2-1; no reliable D call. The CDR3 is 14 amino acids. The V and J ends lost 8 bases and 4 bases respectively, with 15 bases between them. The germline V gene encodes CDR1 SNHLY and CDR2 FYNNEI. CDR3 in amino acids: CASRWAREYNEQFF. Here the CDR3 DNA reads TGTGCCAGCCGTTGGGCCAGAGAATACAATGAGCAGTTCTTC. The whole variable domain, filled in from reference TRBV2 and TRBJ2-1, reads EPEVTQTPSHQVTQMGQEVILRCVPISNHLYFYWYRQILGQKVEFLVSFYNNEISEKSEIFDDQFSVERPDGSNFTLKIRSTKLEDSAMYFCASRWAREYNEQFFGPGTRLTVL.